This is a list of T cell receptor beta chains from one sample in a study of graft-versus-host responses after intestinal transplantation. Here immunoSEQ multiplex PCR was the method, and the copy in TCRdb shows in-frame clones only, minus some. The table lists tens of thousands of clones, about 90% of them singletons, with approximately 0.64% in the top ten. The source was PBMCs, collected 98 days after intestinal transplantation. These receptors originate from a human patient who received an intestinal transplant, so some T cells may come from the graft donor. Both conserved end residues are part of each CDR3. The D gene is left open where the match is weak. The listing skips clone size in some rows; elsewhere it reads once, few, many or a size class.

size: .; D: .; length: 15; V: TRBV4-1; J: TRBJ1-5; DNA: TGCGCCAGCAGCCAAGATCCCACAGGGTCTCAGCCCCAGCATTTT; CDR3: CASSQDPTGSQPQHF
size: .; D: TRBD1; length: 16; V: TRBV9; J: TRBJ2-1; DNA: TGTGCCAGCAGCGTCGATCCGGGACAGGGAGACAATGAGCAGTTCTTC; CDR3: CASSVDPGQGDNEQFF
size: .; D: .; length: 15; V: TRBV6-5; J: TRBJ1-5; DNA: TGTGCCAGCAGACCCGACGGTTATAGCAATCAGCCCCAGCATTTT; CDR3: CASRPDGYSNQPQHF
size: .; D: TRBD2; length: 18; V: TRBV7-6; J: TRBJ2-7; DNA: TGTGCCAGCAGCTTAGCTAGCGGGAGTTCCATTGTCTCCTACGAGCAGTACTTC; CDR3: CASSLASGSSIVSYEQYF
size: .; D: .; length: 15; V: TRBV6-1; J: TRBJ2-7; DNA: TGTGCCAGCAGTGACGGGTCGGGACTTCGCTACGAGCAGTACTTC; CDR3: CASSDGSGLRYEQYF
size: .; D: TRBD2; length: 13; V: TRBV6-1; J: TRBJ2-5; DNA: TGTGCCAGCAGTCGACGGGGGGAAGAGACCCAGTACTTC; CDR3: CASSRRGEETQYF
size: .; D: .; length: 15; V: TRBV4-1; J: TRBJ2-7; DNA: TGCGCCAGCAGCCAAGTCGCGGGATCCCACTACGAGCAGTACTTC; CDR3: CASSQVAGSHYEQYF
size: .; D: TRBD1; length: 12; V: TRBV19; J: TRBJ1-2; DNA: TGTGCCAGTAGTCCACAGGGGTGGGGCTACACCTTC; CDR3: CASSPQGWGYTF
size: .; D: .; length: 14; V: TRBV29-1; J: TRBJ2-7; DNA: TGCAGCGTTGAAGTACAGGGCTTCTCCTACGAGCAGTACTTC; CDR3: CSVEVQGFSYEQYF
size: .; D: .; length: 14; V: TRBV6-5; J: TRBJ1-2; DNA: TGTGCCAGCAGTGAAGGGGGGGCTGGCTATGGCTACACCTTC; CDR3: CASSEGGAGYGYTF
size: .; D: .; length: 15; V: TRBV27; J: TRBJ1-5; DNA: TGTGCCAGCAGGGTAAGAGGGGCATACAATCAGCCCCAGCATTTT; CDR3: CASRVRGAYNQPQHF
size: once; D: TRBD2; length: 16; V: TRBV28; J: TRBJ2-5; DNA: TGTGCCAGCAGTTCTAGGCTAGCGGGAGAATTAGAGACCCAGTACTTC; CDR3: CASSSRLAGELETQYF
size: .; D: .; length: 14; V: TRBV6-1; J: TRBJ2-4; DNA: TGTGCCAGCCACCGGGGGGCAGCCAAAAACATTCAGTACTTC; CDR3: CASHRGAAKNIQYF
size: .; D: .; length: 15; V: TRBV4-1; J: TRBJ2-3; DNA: TGCGCCAGCAGCCAAGAAAGATTGGGCACAGATACGCAGTATTTT; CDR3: CASSQERLGTDTQYF
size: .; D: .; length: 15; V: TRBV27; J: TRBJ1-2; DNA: TGTGCCAGCAGCCCAAGGCCGATCTATTCTTTTGGGTACACCTTC; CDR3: CASSPRPIYSFGYTF
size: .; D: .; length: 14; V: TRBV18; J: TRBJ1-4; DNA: TGTGCCAGCTCACCAAGACAGAATAATGAAAAACTGTTTTTT; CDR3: CASSPRQNNEKLFF
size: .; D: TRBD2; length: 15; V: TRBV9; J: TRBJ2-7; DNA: TGTGCCAGCAGCGTAGGGACTAGCGGCGCCTACGAGCAGTACTTC; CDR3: CASSVGTSGAYEQYF
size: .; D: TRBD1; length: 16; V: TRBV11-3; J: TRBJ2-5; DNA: TGTGCCAGCAGCTTAGGGACAGGGGGACACCAAGAGACCCAGTACTTC; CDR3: CASSLGTGGHQETQYF
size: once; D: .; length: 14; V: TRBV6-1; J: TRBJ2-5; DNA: TGTGCCAGCAGTTTGTTGGGGGTCGAGGAGACCCAGTACTTC; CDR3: CASSLLGVEETQYF
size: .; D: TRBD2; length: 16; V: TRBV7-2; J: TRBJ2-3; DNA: TGTGCCAGCAGCTGGCATACTAGCGGGAGCGCAGATACGCAGTATTTT; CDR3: CASSWHTSGSADTQYF
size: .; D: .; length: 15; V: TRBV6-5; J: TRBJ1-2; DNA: TGTGCCAGTTCCTCTACGGGCCGGGCCCTCTATGGCTACACCTTC; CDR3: CASSSTGRALYGYTF
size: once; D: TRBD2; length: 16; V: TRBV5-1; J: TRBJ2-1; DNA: TGCGCCAGCAGCCCCGGGACTAGCGGGGGGGTAGTTGAGCAGTTCTTC; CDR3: CASSPGTSGGVVEQFF
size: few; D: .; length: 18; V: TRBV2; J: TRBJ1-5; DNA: TGTGCCAGCAGTGAGGGGGGGGGCCTTTTAGGGACGGATCAGCCCCAGCATTTT; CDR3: CASSEGGGLLGTDQPQHF
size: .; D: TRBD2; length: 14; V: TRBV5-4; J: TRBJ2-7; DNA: TGTGCCAGCAGCTCCGGGACTAGCTCCTACGAGCAGTACTTC; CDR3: CASSSGTSSYEQYF
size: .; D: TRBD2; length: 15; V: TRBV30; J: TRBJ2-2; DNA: TGTGCCTGGAGTGCGGGGGGGAGAAACACCGGGGAGCTGTTTTTT; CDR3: CAWSAGGRNTGELFF
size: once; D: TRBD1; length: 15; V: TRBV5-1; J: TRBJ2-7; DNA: TGCGCCAGCACCTTAACCGGGACAGTGTCCTACGAGCAGTACTTC; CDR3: CASTLTGTVSYEQYF
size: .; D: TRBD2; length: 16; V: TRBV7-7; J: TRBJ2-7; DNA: TGTGCTAGCAGCTTACCCAGGGAGGGCGGGAGCATCGAGCAGTACTTC; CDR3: CASSLPREGGSIEQYF
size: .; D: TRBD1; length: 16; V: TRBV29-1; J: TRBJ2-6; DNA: TGCAGCGTAGCCGGGACAGGATCCTCTGGGGCCAACGTCCTGACTTTC; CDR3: CSVAGTGSSGANVLTF
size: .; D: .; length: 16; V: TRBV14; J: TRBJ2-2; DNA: TGTGCCAGCAGCCAAATAAGACAGGTTGACACCGGGGAGCTGTTTTTT; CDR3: CASSQIRQVDTGELFF